These T cell receptor beta chains were read from a single sample in a study of cytomegalovirus exposure and HLA in healthy donors. Measured with immunoSEQ multiplex PCR; TCRdb has only the in-frame clones, and not every one. The sample lists 110,000 to 150,000 clones, 80% to 85% occurring once. The sequenced material came from PBMCs. Receptor source: a male donor in good health and CMV-seronegative. CDR3s include the opening cysteine and the closing phenylalanine or tryptophan. D genes are given only for firm matches. The size of a clone is reported for some rows only, either as once, few or many, or as a class for expanded clones.

NA,TRBD1,TRBV7-2,TRBJ2-7,TGTGCCAGCAGCACCCGGACAGGGGGAAATCGCTACGAGCAGTACTTC,CASSTRTGGNRYEQYF
NA,NA,TRBV21-1,TRBJ1-2,TGTGCCAGCAGCAAAGAGGACAGCGGCTACACCTTC,CASSKEDSGYTF
NA,NA,TRBV30,TRBJ1-2,TGTGCCTGGAGGGACACAGGGAGCGGTGGCTACACCTTC,CAWRDTGSGGYTF
NA,NA,TRBV7-6,TRBJ2-7,TGTGCCAGCGGTCAGTTGGGGGGTGCGCTGGACGAGCAGTACTTC,CASGQLGGALDEQYF
NA,NA,TRBV27,TRBJ2-7,TGTGCCAGCAGTTCCCCGATCGGCCAGGGAACCTACGAGCAGTACTTC,CASSSPIGQGTYEQYF
NA,NA,TRBV7-6,TRBJ1-2,TGTGCCAGCAGCGCGGGCACCGGCTACACCTTC,CASSAGTGYTF
NA,TRBD2,TRBV9,TRBJ2-3,TGTGCCAGCAGCCCCCGGGAGGGACGCACAGATACGCAGTATTTT,CASSPREGRTDTQYF
few,NA,TRBV5-6,TRBJ1-2,TGTGCCAGCAGCTTGACAGCACCTACCTATGGCTACACCTTC,CASSLTAPTYGYTF
NA,NA,TRBV5-1,TRBJ1-4,TGCGCCAGCAGCTTGGCCCCGGGGGAGGAAAAACTGTTTTTT,CASSLAPGEEKLFF
few,TRBD1,TRBV7-2,TRBJ1-2,TGTGCCAACTCGGACAGGGCCTATGGCTACACCTTC,CANSDRAYGYTF
NA,NA,TRBV19,TRBJ2-2,TGTGCCAGTAGTCCAAGAGGGGGGGAGCTGTTTTTT,CASSPRGGELFF
NA,TRBD2,TRBV4-2,TRBJ2-1,TGTGCCAGCAGCCAAGACGGCGGGGGGGCCTACAATGAGCAGTTCTTC,CASSQDGGGAYNEQFF
NA,NA,TRBV9,TRBJ2-7,TGTGCCAGCAGCGTGGGCATCGGCGAGCAGTACTTC,CASSVGIGEQYF
NA,NA,TRBV6-4,TRBJ2-1,TGTGCCAGCAGCCCCAGGCGGGACGGTGAGCAGTTCTTC,CASSPRRDGEQFF
NA,NA,TRBV6-1,TRBJ1-4,TGTGCCAGCAGCTCTCGGGAAGGCGGAGAAAAACTGTTTTTT,CASSSREGGEKLFF
few,NA,TRBV7-2,TRBJ1-1,TGTGCCAGCAGCTTAATACAGGGTGGGGGCCGGGCTTTCTTT,CASSLIQGGGRAFF
NA,NA,TRBV18,TRBJ1-3,TGTGCCAGCTCACCGGGGCGAGGCTCTGGAAACACCATATATTTT,CASSPGRGSGNTIYF
NA,TRBD2,TRBV15,TRBJ2-1,TGTGCCACCAGCGGGGGACTAGCGGGAGGGCAGAATGAGCAGTTCTTC,CATSGGLAGGQNEQFF
NA,NA,TRBV7-9,TRBJ2-7,TGTGCCAGCAGCTTAGGGCCCAGCGAGCAGTACTTC,CASSLGPSEQYF
NA,TRBD2,TRBV19,TRBJ2-1,TGTGCCAGCGGGACTAGCGGGACCAATGAGCAGTTCTTC,CASGTSGTNEQFF
NA,TRBD2,TRBV9,TRBJ2-2,TGTGCCAGCAGCGTAGGGGGGACTAGCGGGAATGTCGGGGAGCTGTTTTTT,CASSVGGTSGNVGELFF
NA,NA,TRBV7-6,TRBJ2-1,TGTGCCAGCAGCCGTGGGCAGACAGCCTATAACACTTACAATGAGCAGTTCTTC,CASSRGQTAYNTYNEQFF
NA,TRBD1,TRBV7-9,TRBJ2-7,TGTGCCAGCAGCTCCGTCGGACAGGGGATCAACGAGCAGTACTTC,CASSSVGQGINEQYF
NA,TRBD1,TRBV5-8,TRBJ2-5,TGTGCCAGCAGCCCCGGACAGGCCTCCCCAGAGACCCAGTACTTC,CASSPGQASPETQYF
NA,TRBD2,TRBV5-6,TRBJ2-1,TGTGCTTCGCTAGCGGGGGGTTACAATGAGCAGTTCTTC,CASLAGGYNEQFF
NA,TRBD2,TRBV7-9,TRBJ2-1,TGTGCCAGCAGCCCAGATTCGGGGCGGGAGGTCTACAATGAGCAGTTCTTC,CASSPDSGREVYNEQFF